These T cell receptor beta chains were read from a single sample in a study of blood T cells in healthy people across ages. TCRdb used MiXCR to reprocess the 5' RACE reads, holding one entry per CDR3 protein. Among 550,000 to 650,000 distinct CDR3 sequences listed, roughly a quarter were seen once. The same data also went into a second study, on T cells of mothers and their children.

Material for sequencing was blood. The receptors stem from a boy under 10 years old in good health. Both conserved end residues are part of each CDR3. Fields, in order: D gene, V gene, clone size, J gene, CDR3 protein, CDR3 DNA. A D gene is named only where the DNA matches it firmly. Clone size is shown for a subset of rows, as once, few, many or a class of expanded clone.

TRBD1	TRBV7-2	-	TRBJ2-5	CASSSRGLRETQYF	TGTGCCAGCAGCTCCAGGGGGTTGCGTGAGACCCAGTACTTC
TRBD1	TRBV7-9	few	TRBJ1-2	CASSSSDRGFNPYGYTF	TGTGCCAGCAGCTCGTCGGACAGGGGATTTAATCCCTATGGCTACACCTTC
-	TRBV7-6	few	TRBJ2-7	CASSPERHAGEQYF	TGTGCCAGCAGCCCAGAGAGACATGCCGGCGAGCAGTACTTC
-	TRBV7-2	-	TRBJ2-2	CASSPFMEAGELFF	TGTGCCAGCAGCCCGTTCATGGAGGCCGGGGAGCTGTTTTTT
-	TRBV12-3/TRBV12-4	-	TRBJ2-1	CASSRRDGYNEQFF	TGTGCCAGCAGTCGTCGGGACGGTTACAATGAGCAGTTCTTC
-	TRBV6-6	-	TRBJ1-2	CASSYPRDGYTF	TGTGCCAGCAGTTACCCGAGGGACGGCTACACCTTC
-	TRBV20-1	-	TRBJ2-3	CSVRGGADTQYF	TGCAGTGTTAGGGGGGGCGCAGATACGCAGTATTTT
TRBD2	TRBV20-1	few	TRBJ2-5	CSARDPGTSGQETQYF	TGCAGTGCTAGAGACCCCGGGACTAGCGGCCAAGAGACCCAGTACTTC
-	TRBV18	few	TRBJ2-5	CASSPLMGGQETQYF	TGTGCCAGCTCACCACTGATGGGGGGGCAGGAGACCCAGTACTTC
-	TRBV10-3	-	TRBJ1-2	CAISDPGPRSVYGYTF	TGTGCCATCAGTGATCCGGGTCCGAGGTCTGTCTATGGCTACACCTTC
-	TRBV20-1	-	TRBJ2-2	CSARWGRSTGELFF	TGCAGTGCTAGGTGGGGACGGAGCACCGGGGAGCTGTTTTTT
TRBD1	TRBV7-9	few	TRBJ2-5	CASLSQDRQETQYF	TGTGCCAGCTTATCCCAGGACAGGCAAGAGACCCAGTACTTC
TRBD2	TRBV3-1	-	TRBJ2-5	CASSQDLLAAVETQYF	TGTGCCAGCAGCCAAGATCTACTAGCGGCGGTTGAGACCCAGTACTTC
TRBD2	TRBV12-3/TRBV12-4	-	TRBJ2-1	CASSLISSGYNEQFF	TGTGCCAGCAGTTTAATATCTAGCGGGTACAATGAGCAGTTCTTC
-	TRBV6-1	few	TRBJ2-5	CASSETYGSQETQYF	TGTGCCAGCAGTGAAACCTACGGGTCCCAAGAGACCCAGTACTTC
TRBD1	TRBV27	few	TRBJ2-7	CASSSSKDRGYYEQYF	TGTGCCAGCAGTTCATCAAAGGACAGGGGATACTACGAGCAGTACTTC